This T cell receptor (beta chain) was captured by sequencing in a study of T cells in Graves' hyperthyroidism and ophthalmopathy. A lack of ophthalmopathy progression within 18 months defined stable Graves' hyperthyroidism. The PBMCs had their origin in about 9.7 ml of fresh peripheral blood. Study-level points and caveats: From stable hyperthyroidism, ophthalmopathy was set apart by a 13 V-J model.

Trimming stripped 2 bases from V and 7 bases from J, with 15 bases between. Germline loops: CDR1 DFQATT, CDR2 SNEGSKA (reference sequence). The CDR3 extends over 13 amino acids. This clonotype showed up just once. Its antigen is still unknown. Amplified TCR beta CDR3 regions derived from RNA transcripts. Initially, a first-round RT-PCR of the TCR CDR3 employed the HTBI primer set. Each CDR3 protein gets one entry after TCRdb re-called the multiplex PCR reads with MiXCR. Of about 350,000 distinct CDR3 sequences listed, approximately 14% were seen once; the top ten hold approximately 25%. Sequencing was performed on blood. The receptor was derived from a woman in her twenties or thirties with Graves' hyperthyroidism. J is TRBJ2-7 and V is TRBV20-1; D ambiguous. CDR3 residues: CSARRPLDLEQYF. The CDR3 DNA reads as TGCAGTGCTAGAAGGCCTCTAGACCTTGAGCAGTACTTC.